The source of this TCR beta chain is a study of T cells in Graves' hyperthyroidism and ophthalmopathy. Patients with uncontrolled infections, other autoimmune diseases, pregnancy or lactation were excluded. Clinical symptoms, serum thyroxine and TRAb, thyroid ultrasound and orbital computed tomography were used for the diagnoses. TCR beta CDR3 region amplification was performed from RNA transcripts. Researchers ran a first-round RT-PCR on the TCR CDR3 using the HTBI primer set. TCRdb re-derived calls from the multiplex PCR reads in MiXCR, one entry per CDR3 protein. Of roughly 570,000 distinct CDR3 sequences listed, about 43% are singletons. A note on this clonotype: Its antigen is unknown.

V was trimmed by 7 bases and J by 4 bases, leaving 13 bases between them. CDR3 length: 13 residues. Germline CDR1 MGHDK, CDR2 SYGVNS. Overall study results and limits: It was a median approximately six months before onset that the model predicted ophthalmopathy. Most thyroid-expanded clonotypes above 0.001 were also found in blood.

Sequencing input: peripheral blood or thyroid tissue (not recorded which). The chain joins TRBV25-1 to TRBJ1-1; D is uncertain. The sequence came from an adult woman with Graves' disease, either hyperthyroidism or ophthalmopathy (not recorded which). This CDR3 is CASTWAVGTEAFF. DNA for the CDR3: TGTGCCAGCACTTGGGCGGTTGGCACTGAAGCTTTCTTT.